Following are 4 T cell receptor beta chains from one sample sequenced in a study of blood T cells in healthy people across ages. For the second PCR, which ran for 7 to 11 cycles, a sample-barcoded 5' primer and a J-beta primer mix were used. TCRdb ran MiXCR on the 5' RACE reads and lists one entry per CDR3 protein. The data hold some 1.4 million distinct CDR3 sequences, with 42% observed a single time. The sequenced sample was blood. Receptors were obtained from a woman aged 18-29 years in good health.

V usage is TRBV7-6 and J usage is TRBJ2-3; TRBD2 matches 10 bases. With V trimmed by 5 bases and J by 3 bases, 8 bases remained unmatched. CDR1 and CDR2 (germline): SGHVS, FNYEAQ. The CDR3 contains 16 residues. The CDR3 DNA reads TGTGCCAGCAGCGACCTAGCGGGGGATGGTACAGATACGCAGTATTTT. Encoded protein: CASSDLAGDGTDTQYF.

CDR3 residues: CASSQDRTGRRTNTEAFF. The CDR3, as DNA: TGCGCCAGCAGCCAAGATCGGACAGGGAGGAGGACGAACACTGAAGCTTTCTTT. The rearrangement joins TRBV4-3 to TRBJ1-1; 8 nucleotides align to TRBD1. Germline V gives CDR1 LGHNA, CDR2 YSLEER. The CDR3 sequence is 18 residues long. Losses at the gene ends were 0 bases for V and 1 base for J; bases not matched to a gene: 10.

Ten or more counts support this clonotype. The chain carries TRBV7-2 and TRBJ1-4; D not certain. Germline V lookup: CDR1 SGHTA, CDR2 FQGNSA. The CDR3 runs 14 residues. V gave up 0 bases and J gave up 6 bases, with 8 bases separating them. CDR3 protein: CASSLATGDEKLFF. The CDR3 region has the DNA TGTGCCAGCAGCTTAGCTACTGGTGATGAAAAACTGTTTTTT.

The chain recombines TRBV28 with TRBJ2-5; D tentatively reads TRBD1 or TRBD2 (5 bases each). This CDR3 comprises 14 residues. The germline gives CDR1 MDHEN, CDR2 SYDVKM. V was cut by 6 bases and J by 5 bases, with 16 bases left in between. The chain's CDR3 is CASSDSGTWETQYF. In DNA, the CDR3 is TGTGCCAGCAGCGACTCGGGGACGTGGGAGACCCAGTACTTC.